A single sample is the source of the 18 T cell receptor beta chains below, sequenced in a study of blood T cell repertoires in COVID-19 (dated by TCRdb to the early 2020s). The library was produced with the immunoSEQ multiplex PCR assay. TCRdb obtained this table from immuneACCESS and retained in-frame rearrangements with V and J assigned. These tables miss some clones; where compared with another copy, unresolved V genes account for less than half of the shortfall, and the remainder is unexplained. The sample table holds roughly 100,000 clones, of which around 87% were seen once. Clones ranked in the top ten supply approximately 17% of the sample. Sequencing was carried out using peripheral blood. The receptors were sampled from a human donor in a cohort sampled during active COVID-19.

The chain carries TRBV14 and TRBJ2-2, with TRBD1 identical over 9 bases. This CDR3 region has 17 residues. Looked up from germline, CDR1 is SGHDN and CDR2 is FVKESK. J was trimmed by 4 bases and V by 4 bases; bases with no gene match: 10. CDR3 DNA: TGTGCCAGCAGCCCTAAAGCCGGGACAGGGCGCACCGGGGAGCTGTTTTTT. Translated: CASSPKAGTGRTGELFF.

The chain couples TRBV15 to TRBJ2-7, with TRBD2 matching over 10 bases. The J segment lost 2 bases and the V segment lost 3 bases, leaving 13 bases of the junction unmatched. CDR3 length equals 18 residues. The germline V gene encodes CDR1 LNHNV and CDR2 YYDKDF (reference sequence). The CDR3 DNA sequence: TGTGCCACCAGCAGGGGACGGACTAGCGGAGGGTCAACCTACGAGCAGTACTTC. Amino acid sequence: CATSRGRTSGGSTYEQYF.

J is TRBJ1-3 and V is TRBV18; D is uncertain. This CDR3 is 15 amino acids long. The V gene lost 2 bases and the J gene lost 0 bases, with 8 bases spanning the gap. Germline V CDR1 and CDR2: KGHSH, LQKENI. In DNA form, the CDR3 reads TGTGCCAGCTCACCAAGCCTGAGCTCTGGAAACACCATATATTTT. Translating it yields CASSPSLSSGNTIYF.

Only one count was recorded for this clone. This chain connects TRBV28 to TRBJ2-7, with a weak D call TRBD1 (5 bases). CDR3 size: 14 residues. Deletions cut 3 bases from V and 6 bases from J, with 15 bases between. Germline CDR1 MDHEN, CDR2 SYDVKM. The chain's CDR3 is CASSFIPGNGEQYF. The CDR3, as DNA: TGTGCCAGCAGTTTCATTCCAGGGAACGGCGAGCAGTACTTC.

This clone was found a few times. The chain has TRBV9 and TRBJ2-2; D not resolved. The CDR3 length is 13 residues. Germline CDR1 is SGDLS and CDR2 is YYNGEE. The V gene lost 2 bases and the J gene lost 3 bases, with 5 bases spanning the gap. The CDR3 DNA sequence: TGTGCCAGCAGCGTCAGGTACACCGGGGAGCTGTTTTTT. Amino acids: CASSVRYTGELFF.

The chain employs TRBV3-1 (or the pseudogene TRBV3-2) and TRBJ2-5; possibly TRBD1 for D (5 bases). The CDR3 sequence is 15 residues long. Trimming removed 4 bases at V and 10 bases at J, with 22 bases between. In germline, CDR1 is LGHDT, CDR2 YNNKEL (reference sequence). The chain's CDR3 is CASSPPLTGPRDQYF. The DNA for the CDR3 is TGTGCCAGCAGCCCCCCGCTAACCGGGCCCAGGGACCAGTACTTC.

The gene calls are TRBV28 and TRBJ2-1, with 7 bases fitting TRBD2. CDR3 length: 17 residues. V lost 5 bases to trimming and J lost 7 bases; unmatched junction nucleotides: 17. Germline V gives CDR1 MDHEN, CDR2 SYDVKM. For the CDR3, the DNA is TGTGCCAGCAGTACCTCCGCGGGGGTCCCGATGGGGAATGAGCAGTTCTTC. Its protein is CASSTSAGVPMGNEQFF.

The genes are TRBV20-1 and TRBJ2-7; no clear D. CDR1 is DFQATT and CDR2 is SNEGSKA in the germline V gene (reference sequence). The V end was cut by 5 bases, the J end by 4 bases, with 9 bases between. This CDR3 has 11 residues. The CDR3 DNA reads TGCAGTGCTCTTTACTCGTACGAGCAGTACTTC. This translates into CSALYSYEQYF.

The gene calls are TRBV2 and TRBJ2-1, with TRBD2 identical over 11 bases. The CDR3 consists of 15 residues. Losses at the gene ends were 4 bases for V and 3 bases for J; bases not matched to a gene: 2. Germline lookup yields CDR1 SNHLY and CDR2 FYNNEI. DNA for the CDR3: TGTGCCAGCAGTGGACTAGCGGGGTTCTACAATGAGCAGTTCTTC. Its translation is CASSGLAGFYNEQFF.

The chain recombines TRBV7-9 with TRBJ2-4, with D maybe TRBD1 (6 bases). The CDR3 covers 16 residues. Germline CDR1 is SEHNR and CDR2 is FQNEAQ (reference sequence). Trimming removed 5 bases at V and 3 bases at J, with 17 bases between. The chain's CDR3 is CASSLRQVGDKNIQYF. As DNA, the CDR3 is TGTGCCAGCAGCCTGCGACAGGTCGGTGACAAAAACATTCAGTACTTC.

The J gene is TRBJ2-2, the V gene TRBV5-1; 7 bases fit TRBD1. The J segment lost 3 bases and the V segment lost 4 bases, leaving 3 bases of the junction unmatched. Germline CDR1 SGHRS, CDR2 YFSETQ. The CDR3 has 14 residues. The CDR3 DNA sequence: TGCGCCAGCAGCCCCGGGACAGACACCGGGGAGCTGTTTTTT. Its translation is CASSPGTDTGELFF.

The chain employs TRBV5-6 and TRBJ1-4, with D perhaps TRBD1 (6 bases). The length of the CDR3 is 14 residues. Trimming shortened V by 0 bases and J by 7 bases, and 10 bases separated the two germline ends. The germline CDR1 and CDR2 sequences are SGHDT and YYEEEE. CDR3 region: CASSLAGHGEKLFF. In nucleotides, the CDR3 is TGTGCCAGCAGCTTGGCGGGACACGGTGAAAAACTGTTTTTT.

The chain carries TRBV5-5 and TRBJ2-1; a weak D match, TRBD1 (6 bases). Between the trimmed V and J ends, which lost 4 bases and 2 bases, there was a span of 13 bases. The CDR3 length is 15 residues. Germline V gene lookup returns CDR1 SGHKS and CDR2 YYEKEE (reference sequence). CDR3 sequence: CASSLRDIAYNEQFF. CDR3 nucleotide sequence: TGTGCCAGCAGCCTACGGGACATAGCCTACAATGAGCAGTTCTTC.

This sequence joins TRBV5-1 and TRBJ1-3; TRBD1 might be the D (5 bases). This CDR3 is 15 amino acids long. Germline V gene data show CDR1 as SGHRS and CDR2 as YFSETQ. The ends were cut back, 3 bases at V and 1 base at J, with 11 bases in the middle. The CDR3 DNA reads as TGCGCCAGCAGCTCTGGAGGGGATTCTGGAAACACCATATATTTT. Translating it yields CASSSGGDSGNTIYF.

V usage is TRBV6-6 and J usage is TRBJ2-1, with TRBD1 matching over 8 bases. Germline V gene lookup returns CDR1 MNHNY and CDR2 SVGAGI (reference sequence). Trimming at V came to 7 bases and at J to 3 bases, leaving 8 bases not matched to a gene. There are 15 residues in the CDR3. For the CDR3, the DNA is TGTGCCAGCATCTTTAGGACAGGGTTCTACAATGAGCAGTTCTTC. Protein: CASIFRTGFYNEQFF.

The chain couples TRBV5-5 to TRBJ1-3; weak D call: TRBD1 (6 bases). V lost 4 bases, J lost 4 bases, and 9 bases lay in between. The CDR3 length is 13 residues. CDR1 and CDR2 (germline): SGHKS, YYEKEE (reference sequence). The CDR3 loop reads CASSRQEGNTIYF. The CDR3 nucleotides read TGTGCCAGCAGCCGACAGGAAGGAAACACCATATATTTT.

The chain couples TRBV5-1 to TRBJ2-3; 7 bases are a match to TRBD1. J lost 3 bases, V lost 4 bases, and 8 bases had no gene match. CDR1 and CDR2 (germline): SGHRS, YFSETQ. This CDR3 is 15 amino acids long. The CDR3 sequence: CASSGGDRRTDTQYF. The CDR3, as DNA: TGCGCCAGCAGCGGTGGGGACAGAAGAACAGATACGCAGTATTTT.

This clone appeared many times. The chain recombines TRBV29-1 with TRBJ1-1, with D perhaps matching TRBD1 (6 bases). Germline V gene lookup returns CDR1 SQVTM and CDR2 ANQGSEA. The V and J ends lost 5 bases and 6 bases respectively, with 16 bases between them. This CDR3 has 13 amino acids. The chain's CDR3 is CSVSGQPLSEAFF. For the CDR3, the DNA is TGCAGCGTTAGCGGACAGCCGTTATCTGAAGCTTTCTTT. The variable domain in full, with the rest retrieved from reference TRBV29-1 and TRBJ1-1, is SAVISQKPSRDICQRGTSLTIQCQVDSQVTMMFWYRQQPGQSLTLIATANQGSEATYESGFVIDKFPISRPNLTFSTLTVSNMSPEDSSIYLCSVSGQPLSEAFFGQGTRLTVV.